What follows are 22 T cell receptor beta chains derived from one specimen sequenced in a study of OX40 agonist ivuxolimab in advanced cancers. Assay used: immunoSEQ multiplex PCR; TCRdb lists only in-frame clones, some missing. This sample has 55,000 to 90,000 clones, with 88% found just once. This sample comprised CD4+ or CD8+ T cells sorted from blood, obtained in a trial of the OX40 agonist ivuxolimab. The source is an adult with an advanced solid tumor such as melanoma, head and neck, liver or kidney cancer.

V and J are TRBV4-1 and TRBJ2-7; weak D call: TRBD2 (5 bases). The V end lost 1 base, the J end lost 0 bases, and 19 bases lay between the germline ends. This CDR3 comprises 18 residues. The germline V gene encodes CDR1 MGHRA and CDR2 YSYEKL. Here the CDR3 reads CASSQGRGGLQSSYEQYF. Here the CDR3 DNA reads TGCGCCAGCAGCCAAGGACGTGGTGGACTCCAAAGCTCCTACGAGCAGTACTTC.

This chain joins TRBV14 and TRBJ1-2, with D maybe TRBD1 (6 bases). V was cut by 3 bases and J by 2 bases, with 7 bases left in between. This CDR3 contains 13 residues. Germline V gene lookup returns CDR1 SGHDN and CDR2 FVKESK. CDR3 amino acids: CASSHGQNYGYTF. The CDR3 DNA sequence: TGTGCCAGCAGCCACGGACAGAACTATGGCTACACCTTC.

The chain joins TRBV20-1 to TRBJ2-7, with D unclear. The germline V gene has CDR1 DFQATT and CDR2 SNEGSKA (reference sequence). V gave up 8 bases and J gave up 1 base, with 9 bases separating them. There are 11 residues in the CDR3. In DNA form, the CDR3 reads TGCAGTCCCCAGGATTCCTACGAGCAGTACTTC. It yields the protein CSPQDSYEQYF.

This chain uses TRBV6-6 with TRBJ1-1; TRBD1 matches 9 bases. The CDR3 spans 14 residues. Germline values: CDR1 MNHNY, CDR2 SVGAGI (reference sequence). V trimming: 7 bases; J trimming: 4 bases; junction bases outside the gene matches: 7. CDR3 residues: CASTRDRAFTEAFF. The CDR3 DNA reads TGTGCCAGCACCAGGGACAGGGCTTTCACTGAAGCTTTCTTT.

The chain carries TRBV5-1 and TRBJ1-2; D possibly corresponds to TRBD1 (6 bases). The germline CDR1 and CDR2 sequences are SGHRS and YFSETQ. The CDR3 runs to 13 residues. The ends were cut back, 0 bases at V and 3 bases at J, with 6 bases in the middle. CDR3 coding DNA: TGCGCCAGCAGCTTGGGACAGGACTATGGCTACACCTTC. This encodes CASSLGQDYGYTF.

This chain uses TRBV19 with TRBJ2-3, with TRBD1 as a possible D gene (6 bases). The V gene's germline CDR1 is LNHDA and CDR2 SQIVND (reference sequence). The CDR3 length is 15 residues. The V gene lost 1 base and the J gene lost 0 bases, with 8 bases spanning the gap. The CDR3 DNA is TGTGCCAGTAGTATAGGGACAGCTAGCACAGATACGCAGTATTTT. Its protein is CASSIGTASTDTQYF.

With regard to this clone: The same CDR3 also results from other DNA sequences found in this sample. The V gene is TRBV7-9, the J gene TRBJ2-5, with 9 bases fitting TRBD1. J gave up 2 bases and V 0 bases, and 1 base lay outside the gene matches. Germline values: CDR1 SEHNR, CDR2 FQNEAQ (reference sequence). This CDR3 region has 15 residues. CDR3 loop: CASSLAGQGQETQYF. The CDR3 DNA reads TGTGCCAGCAGCTTAGCAGGACAGGGGCAAGAGACCCAGTACTTC.

This clone was detected only once. V usage is TRBV7-9 and J usage is TRBJ2-1, with unresolved D. CDR3 length: 12 amino acids. Trimming stripped 5 bases from V and 10 bases from J, with 12 bases between. CDR1 is SEHNR, CDR2 FQNEAQ, per germline (reference sequence). DNA of the CDR3: TGTGCCAGCAGCGACCCGGATGGAGAGCAGTTCTTC. This gives the protein CASSDPDGEQFF.

In its sample, this clone was seen a few times. The rearrangement links TRBV15 to TRBJ2-1; 8 bases are shared with TRBD2. V dropped 0 bases and J dropped 9; count of bases not matched to a gene: 13. This CDR3 spans 17 amino acids. Germline V gene lookup returns CDR1 LNHNV and CDR2 YYDKDF (reference sequence). The CDR3 loop is CATSRDKASGLEGEQFF. The CDR3 nucleotides are TGTGCCACCAGCAGAGATAAGGCTAGCGGGTTGGAAGGTGAGCAGTTCTTC.

The chain links TRBV6-6 to TRBJ2-7, with D perhaps TRBD1 (5 bases). The germline CDR1 and CDR2 sequences are MNHNY and SVGAGI (reference sequence). Trimming shortened V by 0 bases and J by 4 bases, and 10 bases separated the two germline ends. There are 14 residues in the CDR3. The CDR3 region has the DNA TGTGCCAGCAGTTACTCGAAAGCAGGGTACGAGCAGTACTTC. It yields the protein CASSYSKAGYEQYF.

The chain combines TRBV2 with TRBJ1-4; D call uncertain. The germline V gene encodes CDR1 SNHLY and CDR2 FYNNEI. The germline V and J ends were trimmed by 6 bases and 8 bases, with 13 bases remaining between them. The CDR3 has 13 amino acids. The CDR3 coding sequence is TGTGCCAGCAGAAAATCCGACAACGAAAAACTGTTTTTT. This codes for CASRKSDNEKLFF.

The V gene is TRBV27, the J gene TRBJ2-2, with D possibly TRBD2 on 5 matching bases. Germline V CDR1 and CDR2: MNHEY, SMNVEV (reference sequence). The CDR3 covers 13 residues. V was cut by 5 bases and J by 5 bases, with 9 bases left in between. CDR3 region: CASSRTLTGELFF. The CDR3 nucleotides are TGTGCCAGCAGTAGGACTTTAACCGGGGAGCTGTTTTTT.

This clone was seen only a few times. V gene TRBV4-1 combines with J gene TRBJ1-1; the match to TRBD1 covers 8 bases. The CDR3 is 14 amino acids. Per germline, CDR1 MGHRA and CDR2 YSYEKL. V lost 3 bases, J lost 3 bases, and 3 bases stayed unmatched. This CDR3 reads CASSQRQGYTEAFF. The DNA for the CDR3 is TGCGCCAGCAGCCAGCGACAGGGGTACACTGAAGCTTTCTTT.

This sequence joins TRBV5-1 and TRBJ2-1; D is tentatively TRBD1 or TRBD2 (5 bases each). CDR1 is SGHRS and CDR2 is YFSETQ in the germline V gene. V was pared by 5 bases and J by 5 bases, with 17 bases between. This CDR3 is built from 15 residues. The CDR3: CASSVVGTENNEQFF. The CDR3 DNA follows: TGCGCCAGCAGTGTCGTCGGGACGGAGAACAATGAGCAGTTCTTC.

CDR3 coding DNA: TGCGCCAGCAGCCAAGATAAGGACAGGATTCATCCCTACGAGCAGTACTTC. It encodes CASSQDKDRIHPYEQYF. The V gene is TRBV4-1, the J gene TRBJ2-7, with TRBD1 identical over 7 bases. V trimming: 0 bases; J trimming: 2 bases; junction bases outside the gene matches: 10. CDR3 length: 17 amino acids. The germline V gene has CDR1 MGHRA and CDR2 YSYEKL.

The genes are TRBV6-6 and TRBJ2-1; 10 bases map to TRBD2. CDR3 length equals 15 residues. The germline CDR1 and CDR2 sequences are MNHNY and SVGAGI (reference sequence). J gave up 7 bases and V 8 bases, and 11 bases lay outside the gene matches. The CDR3 is CASSLGGLARNEQFF. As DNA, the CDR3 is TGTGCCAGCTCTCTTGGGGGACTAGCGAGAAATGAGCAGTTCTTC.

The V and J genes are TRBV2 and TRBJ2-3, with no clear D. The germline gives CDR1 SNHLY, CDR2 FYNNEI. V was shortened by 6 bases and J by 5 bases, with 6 bases between the two germline ends. This CDR3 spans 11 amino acids. The CDR3 bases are TGTGCCAGCAGGTCCGGAGATACGCAGTATTTT. It codes for CASRSGDTQYF.

The count of this clone is one. The chain joins TRBV10-3 to TRBJ1-1; possibly TRBD1 for D (6 bases). Germline V gene data show CDR1 as ENHRY and CDR2 as SYGVKD. The CDR3 is 14 amino acids. Between the trimmed V and J ends, which lost 10 bases and 5 bases, there was a span of 20 bases. The CDR3: CATFHAGGGTEAFF. CDR3 nucleotide sequence: TGTGCCACCTTCCATGCGGGAGGGGGTACTGAAGCTTTCTTT.

The rearrangement joins TRBV19 to TRBJ1-5; maybe TRBD1 (5 bases). Looked up from germline, CDR1 is LNHDA and CDR2 is SQIVND (reference sequence). The V gene lost 0 bases and the J gene lost 9 bases, with 15 bases spanning the gap. The CDR3 spans 15 residues. As DNA, the CDR3 is TGTGCCAGTAGTATAGATCATGGGGGAACAGGGCCCCAGCATTTT. Translation: CASSIDHGGTGPQHF. The variable domain in full, with the rest retrieved from reference TRBV19 and TRBJ1-5, is DGGITQSPKYLFRKEGQNVTLSCEQNLNHDAMYWYRQDPGQGLRLIYYSQIVNDFQKGDIAEGYSVSREKKESFPLTVTSAQKNPTAFYLCASSIDHGGTGPQHFGDGTRLSIL.

V usage is TRBV11-2 and J usage is TRBJ1-1; D is undetermined. V was trimmed by 6 bases and J by 6 bases, leaving 17 bases between them. Germline V gene data show CDR1 as SGHAT and CDR2 as FQNNGV. The CDR3 has 14 amino acids. CDR3 loop: CASRLEVRSPEAFF. CDR3 in DNA: TGTGCCAGCAGACTAGAGGTTAGGTCTCCTGAAGCTTTCTTT.

The sample holds one count of this clone. This chain connects TRBV20-1 to TRBJ1-4, with no clear D. The CDR3 is 11 residues long. The V end lost 1 base, the J end lost 5 bases, and 2 bases lay between the germline ends. Germline CDR1 DFQATT, CDR2 SNEGSKA (reference sequence). CDR3: CSARANEKLFF. DNA for the CDR3: TGCAGTGCTAGAGCCAATGAAAAACTGTTTTTT.

The chain carries TRBV19 and TRBJ2-7; D ambiguous. Per germline, CDR1 LNHDA and CDR2 SQIVND (reference sequence). The CDR3 extends over 13 amino acids. Trimming shortened V by 3 bases and J by 1 base, and 7 bases separated the two germline ends. The CDR3 coding sequence is TGTGCCAGTAGTATGCAGGTTTCCTACGAGCAGTACTTC. Its translation: CASSMQVSYEQYF.